These 28 T cell receptor beta chains share one sample of origin, sequenced in a study of graft-versus-host responses after intestinal transplantation. Generated by immunoSEQ multiplex PCR, the TCRdb table keeps only in-frame clones and is missing some. The table records about 100,000 clones, 87% of them present only once. Antigens for these TCRs are unknown. The specimen comprised unstimulated CD4+ T cells sorted from spleen or lymph node cells, sampled before transplant. These receptors originate from a human donor who was the organ donor for an intestinal transplant.

This clone was observed a few times. Germline and junction disagree at one end, which may indicate a read error. The rearrangement links TRBV7-9 to TRBJ2-1; D is unclear. CDR3 size: 8 residues. CDR1 is SEHNR and CDR2 is FQNEAQ in the germline V gene (reference sequence). The CDR3 sequence: CASSQLVF. The CDR3 DNA follows: TGTGCCAGCAGCCAACTGGTCTTC. Based on the CDR3 plus reference TRBV7-9 and TRBJ2-1, the full variable domain is DTGVSQNPRHKITKRGQNVTFRCDPISEHNRLYWYRQTLGQGPEFLTYFQNEAQLEKSRLLSDRFSAERPKGSFSTLEIQRTEQGDSAMYLCASSQLVFGPGTRLTVL.

The chain recombines TRBV19 with TRBJ2-3, with TRBD2 matching over 7 bases. The germline gives CDR1 LNHDA, CDR2 SQIVND (reference sequence). The CDR3 spans 15 residues. Unmatched junction bases numbered 9, after V lost 8 bases and J lost 1 base. For the CDR3, the DNA is TGTGCCAGTCGACGGGCGGGGGAACGCACAGATACGCAGTATTTT. The encoded protein is CASRRAGERTDTQYF.

This clone was counted only a few times. This chain connects TRBV27 to TRBJ1-6; 9 positions agree with TRBD1. Germline assignment: CDR1 MNHEY and CDR2 SMNVEV (reference sequence). V trimming: 6 bases; J trimming: 2 bases; junction bases outside the gene matches: 8. The CDR3 totals 17 residues. The CDR3 DNA sequence: TGTGCCAGCAGCAAGACAACAGGGGGCGCCTATAATTCACCCCTCCACTTT. Translated, it gives CASSKTTGGAYNSPLHF.

The V gene is TRBV19, the J gene TRBJ2-1; 7 nucleotides line up with TRBD1. The CDR3 runs 15 residues. Germline V gene data show CDR1 as LNHDA and CDR2 as SQIVND (reference sequence). Trimming at V came to 3 bases and at J to 4 bases, leaving 6 bases not matched to a gene. CDR3 nucleotide sequence: TGTGCCAGTAGTATTCTACCGGGACAGTACAATGAGCAGTTCTTC. It is translated as CASSILPGQYNEQFF.

The rearrangement uses TRBV27 and TRBJ1-2; weak D call: TRBD1 (5 bases). V lost 4 bases, J lost 2 bases, and 14 bases lay in between. The CDR3 is made up of 15 amino acids. Germline V gene data show CDR1 as MNHEY and CDR2 as SMNVEV (reference sequence). The chain's CDR3 is CASSSMGVENYGYTF. CDR3 DNA sequence: TGTGCCAGCAGTTCAATGGGGGTGGAGAACTATGGCTACACCTTC.

V usage is TRBV5-1 and J usage is TRBJ2-1; 13 positions match TRBD2. The CDR3 covers 17 residues. The germline V gene has CDR1 SGHRS and CDR2 YFSETQ. V lost 4 bases and J lost 9; bases outside the gene matches: 13. The CDR3 loop reads CASSRGSTSGRSGEQFF. CDR3 DNA sequence: TGCGCCAGCAGCCGCGGGTCGACTAGCGGGAGGAGCGGTGAGCAGTTCTTC.

The rearrangement joins TRBV5-1 to TRBJ2-1; D might be TRBD2 (5 bases). This CDR3 is built from 15 residues. V was shortened by 4 bases and J by 0 bases, with 11 bases between the two germline ends. The germline V gene encodes CDR1 SGHRS and CDR2 YFSETQ. DNA for the CDR3: TGCGCCAGCAGCATAGGACTGATCTCCTACAATGAGCAGTTCTTC. It encodes CASSIGLISYNEQFF.

V and J are TRBV30 and TRBJ2-7; D tentatively reads TRBD1 or TRBD2 (5 bases each). This CDR3 comprises 15 residues. Trimming cost V 5 bases and J 3 bases, with 20 bases left between them. CDR1 and CDR2 from the germline V gene are GTSNPN and SVGIG (reference sequence). The CDR3 bases are TGTGCCTGGGAACCTACCGGGGCGGTTTTCTACGAGCAGTACTTC. As protein: CAWEPTGAVFYEQYF.

V is TRBV6-1 and J is TRBJ2-3; D perhaps matches TRBD1 (5 bases). The CDR3 sequence is 15 residues long. Germline V gene sequence: CDR1 MNHNS, CDR2 SASEGT. V lost 1 base and J lost 3, with 11 bases in between. CDR3 region: CASSEGQGFTDTQYF. CDR3 nucleotides: TGTGCCAGCAGTGAAGGGCAGGGATTTACAGATACGCAGTATTTT.

The chain carries TRBV6-5 and TRBJ1-2, with TRBD1 matching 8 bases. The V segment lost 5 bases and the J segment 3 bases; nucleotides outside the gene matches: 5. CDR3 length equals 14 residues. The V gene's germline CDR1 is MNHEY and CDR2 SVGAGI. For the CDR3, the DNA is TGTGCCAGCAGTAAGTCAGGGGGCTACTATGGCTACACCTTC. This sequence encodes CASSKSGGYYGYTF.

This chain links TRBV27 with TRBJ1-4; TRBD1 is a possible D gene (5 bases). CDR1 is MNHEY and CDR2 is SMNVEV in the germline V gene (reference sequence). The V and J ends lost 4 bases and 3 bases respectively, with 15 bases between them. This CDR3 has 16 amino acids. The CDR3 DNA follows: TGTGCCAGCAGTTCCCTCCCCCCCAGGGCTAATGAAAAACTGTTTTTT. It specifies CASSSLPPRANEKLFF.

This clone was picked up a small number of times. The V gene is TRBV7-8, the J gene TRBJ2-7; 8 positions agree with TRBD2. This CDR3 region has 14 residues. The germline gives CDR1 SGHVS, CDR2 FQNEAQ. Trimming at V came to 2 bases and at J to 9 bases, leaving 9 bases not matched to a gene. CDR3 DNA: TGTGCCAGCAGCTTAAGTGGAGCGGGAGAGGTGCAGTACTTC. It translates to CASSLSGAGEVQYF.

Of note for this clone: This specimen includes other DNA sequences encoding the same CDR3. The chain has TRBV11-3 and TRBJ2-1; D is unresolved. Germline V lookup: CDR1 SGHNT, CDR2 YENEEA. The CDR3 covers 13 residues. The ends were cut back, 5 bases at V and 1 base at J, with 6 bases in the middle. This chain's CDR3 is CASSEKSYNEQFF. The CDR3 DNA is TGTGCCAGCAGCGAGAAGTCCTACAATGAGCAGTTCTTC.

The chain uses TRBV6-1 and TRBJ1-4; 7 positions agree with TRBD1. Germline lookup yields CDR1 MNHNS and CDR2 SASEGT. Unmatched junction bases numbered 8, after V lost 6 bases and J lost 4 bases. This CDR3 contains 15 residues. CDR3 in DNA: TGTGCCAGCAGCCGCACAGGGGTGGGTAATGAAAAACTGTTTTTT. This translates into CASSRTGVGNEKLFF.

The gene calls are TRBV28 and TRBJ1-2, with 7 bases aligning to TRBD1. This CDR3 contains 14 residues. Germline lookup yields CDR1 MDHEN and CDR2 SYDVKM. The V and J ends lost 7 bases and 3 bases, in that order; junction bases with no gene match: 8. The CDR3 nucleotides are TGTGCCAGCAACCCGGGACAGAGTCACTATGGCTACACCTTC. Its translation: CASNPGQSHYGYTF.

CDR3 amino acids: CASSLGLAPNTGELFF. The DNA for the CDR3 is TGTGCCAGCAGCTTAGGACTAGCCCCGAACACCGGGGAGCTGTTTTTT. The chain carries TRBV7-9 and TRBJ2-2; TRBD2 matches at 7 bases. The CDR3 consists of 16 residues. CDR1 is SEHNR, CDR2 FQNEAQ, per germline (reference sequence). V trimming: 1 base; J trimming: 0 bases; junction bases outside the gene matches: 2.

The chain couples TRBV7-9 to TRBJ1-5, with D unclear. The V gene's germline CDR1 is SEHNR and CDR2 FQNEAQ (reference sequence). There are 14 residues in the CDR3. Trimming took 0 bases from V and 5 from J, leaving 8 bases between them. The CDR3 nucleotides are TGTGCCAGCAGCTTAGCGCGGGATGATCAGCCCCAGCATTTT. Its protein is CASSLARDDQPQHF.

The chain links TRBV5-1 to TRBJ1-2, with TRBD1 matching over 10 bases. In germline, CDR1 is SGHRS, CDR2 YFSETQ. V was clipped by 0 bases and J by 5 bases; unmatched bases: 1. CDR3 size: 14 residues. Here the CDR3 reads CASSLVGQGYGYTF. In DNA form, the CDR3 reads TGCGCCAGCAGCTTGGTGGGACAGGGGTATGGCTACACCTTC.

The J gene is TRBJ2-7, the V gene TRBV29-1; D unclear. Germline assignment: CDR1 SQVTM and CDR2 ANQGSEA. The CDR3 runs 12 residues. V was pared by 3 bases and J by 7 bases, with 13 bases between. CDR3 sequence reads: CSVELSPREQYF. DNA of the CDR3: TGCAGCGTTGAGTTGAGCCCTCGGGAGCAGTACTTC.

Of note for this clone: The sample has other DNA sequences that encode this CDR3 too. The chain is built from TRBV4-1 and TRBJ1-2, with D possibly TRBD1 on 6 matching bases. Germline CDR1 MGHRA, CDR2 YSYEKL. V gave up 0 bases and J gave up 0 bases, with 20 bases separating them. CDR3 size: 19 residues. The CDR3 region has the DNA TGCGCCAGCAGCCAAGAGTTCTGGAAGGGGGGCCGAGCTAACTATGGCTACACCTTC. This sequence encodes CASSQEFWKGGRANYGYTF.

The chain employs TRBV7-6 and TRBJ2-7; weak D call: TRBD1 (5 bases). The CDR3 runs to 13 residues. Trimming removed 0 bases from V and 6 bases from J, with 9 bases in between. In germline, CDR1 is SGHVS, CDR2 FNYEAQ. CDR3 DNA sequence: TGTGCCAGCAGCTTAGCGATGGGGCGCGAGCAGTACTTC. Translation gives CASSLAMGREQYF.

V usage is TRBV30 and J usage is TRBJ1-2; D possibly corresponds to TRBD1 (6 bases). With 2 bases removed from V and 8 bases from J, the gap between germline ends came to 12 bases. Germline V gene sequence: CDR1 GTSNPN, CDR2 SVGIG (reference sequence). The CDR3 runs to 12 residues. CDR3 residues: CAWSYGGSGYTF. CDR3 bases: TGTGCCTGGAGTTACGGGGGCTCCGGCTACACCTTC.

The chain combines TRBV27 with TRBJ1-2; possible D gene TRBD1, 6 bases. The CDR3 runs to 13 residues. Germline-derived CDR1 and CDR2 are MNHEY and SMNVEV (reference sequence). V lost 6 bases and J lost 2, with 10 bases in between. The CDR3 DNA reads TGTGCCAGCAGCAAAACAGGGAACTATGGCTACACCTTC. Residues: CASSKTGNYGYTF.

This clone was detected a few times. The chain links TRBV7-2 to TRBJ1-1; D possibly corresponds to TRBD1 (5 bases). Germline V gene sequence: CDR1 SGHTA, CDR2 FQGNSA. Trimming left V 5 bases short and J 1 base short, with 14 bases between. The CDR3 is 15 residues long. The CDR3 reads CASSLGTWGNTEAFF. As DNA, the CDR3 is TGTGCCAGCAGCCTCGGGACGTGGGGGAACACTGAAGCTTTCTTT.

The V and J genes are TRBV9 and TRBJ2-5, with 8 bases that match TRBD1. V lost 4 bases and J lost 2; bases outside the gene matches: 13. This CDR3 has 17 amino acids. Looked up from germline, CDR1 is SGDLS and CDR2 is YYNGEE. The CDR3 nucleotides read TGTGCCAGCAGCATAGACCTAGACAGGGGACCACAAGAGACCCAGTACTTC. Amino acids: CASSIDLDRGPQETQYF. Supplemented by reference TRBV9 and TRBJ2-5, the full variable domain reads DSGVTQTPKHLITATGQRVTLRCSPRSGDLSVYWYQQSLDQGLQFLIQYYNGEERAKGNILERFSAQQFPDLHSELNLSSLELGDSALYFCASSIDLDRGPQETQYFGPGTRLLVL.

This sequence joins TRBV10-1 and TRBJ2-7; tentatively, D is TRBD2 (6 bases). Germline CDR1 reads WNHNN; CDR2 reads SYGVQD (reference sequence). The CDR3 totals 12 residues. The V end lost 9 bases, the J end lost 6 bases, and 15 bases lay between the germline ends. Here the CDR3 DNA reads TGCGCCAGTGCCCCGGGACTCGGCGAGCAGTACTTC. It translates to CASAPGLGEQYF.

The chain recombines TRBV6-5 with TRBJ2-1, with 8 bases matching TRBD2. The V gene's germline CDR1 is MNHEY and CDR2 SVGAGI. This CDR3 spans 15 amino acids. The J segment lost 4 bases and the V segment lost 5 bases, leaving 7 bases of the junction unmatched. The DNA of the CDR3 is TGTGCCAGCAGTCCGCGGGGGGTCTCTTACAATGAGCAGTTCTTC. This codes for CASSPRGVSYNEQFF.

This clone was detected once. The chain is built from TRBV7-3 and TRBJ1-2; 10 positions agree with TRBD1. The CDR3 loop spans 13 amino acids. V shed 5 bases, J shed 8 bases, and the junction held 5 bases outside the gene matches. Germline V gives CDR1 SGHTA, CDR2 FQGTGA. This CDR3 is CASSPDRGQGYTF. For the CDR3, the DNA is TGTGCCAGCAGCCCTGACAGGGGGCAAGGCTACACCTTC.